Shown below are 9 T cell receptor beta chains from a single sample sequenced in a study of cytomegalovirus exposure and HLA in healthy donors. The PCR had 60 Vbeta and 13 Jbeta primers. TCRdb keeps only in-frame clones here, not all; method: immunoSEQ multiplex PCR. The table shows roughly 180,000 clones, with roughly 83% occurring only once. The sequenced sample was PBMCs. The receptors stem from a boy aged 5-17 years in good health and CMV-seronegative.

V gene TRBV30 combines with J gene TRBJ2-1, with TRBD2 matching over 8 bases. CDR1 is GTSNPN, CDR2 SVGIG, per germline (reference sequence). This CDR3 comprises 13 residues. The junction had 7 bases not matched to a gene; V was cut back by 5 bases and J by 7 bases. CDR3 in amino acids: CAWAVAGLNEQFF. The CDR3 DNA reads TGTGCCTGGGCTGTAGCGGGATTAAATGAGCAGTTCTTC.

This clone was observed once. This chain links TRBV5-8 with TRBJ2-7, with D possibly matching TRBD1 (6 bases). The CDR3 covers 15 residues. Trimming stripped 8 bases from V and 2 bases from J, with 20 bases between. Germline V CDR1 and CDR2: SGHTS, YDEGEE. The CDR3 spells CASGAVRDTTYEQYF. The CDR3 nucleotides read TGTGCCAGTGGGGCCGTCCGGGACACAACCTACGAGCAGTACTTC. The full variable domain, its missing parts supplied by reference TRBV5-8 and TRBJ2-7, is EAGVTQSPTHLIKTRGQQATLRCSPISGHTSVYWYQQALGLGLQFLLWYDEGEERNRGNFPPRFSGRQFPNYSSELNVNALELEDSALYLCASGAVRDTTYEQYFGPGTRLTVT.

This chain joins TRBV29-1 and TRBJ1-1; 10 bases agree with TRBD1. CDR3 length: 11 amino acids. Germline V gives CDR1 SQVTM, CDR2 ANQGSEA. With V trimmed by 7 bases and J by 9 bases, 5 bases remained unmatched. DNA for the CDR3: TGCAGCGCCTCGGACAGGGGGAAAGCTTTCTTT. It yields the protein CSASDRGKAFF.

The V and J genes are TRBV6-1 and TRBJ1-2, with a possible D match to TRBD1 (6 bases). Germline CDR1 and CDR2: MNHNS and SASEGT. The V end was cut by 6 bases, the J end by 0 bases, with 14 bases between. This CDR3 is 15 amino acids long. The CDR3 loop is CASSEQGTPNYGYTF. The CDR3 nucleotides read TGTGCCAGCAGCGAACAGGGTACCCCTAACTATGGCTACACCTTC.

The chain has TRBV28 and TRBJ2-4, with TRBD1 identical over 12 bases. V gave up 7 bases and J gave up 5 bases; unmatched junction bases: 9. Per the germline V gene, CDR1 is MDHEN and CDR2 is SYDVKM. This CDR3 spans 16 amino acids. The CDR3 spells CASKGMRDRGQNIQYF. The DNA for the CDR3 is TGTGCCAGCAAAGGAATGAGGGACAGGGGGCAAAACATTCAGTACTTC.

This clone has a single count. J is TRBJ1-1 and V is TRBV9, with a weak D call TRBD1 (5 bases). V gave up 3 bases and J gave up 3 bases, with 12 bases separating them. CDR1 and CDR2 from the germline V gene are SGDLS and YYNGEE. CDR3 length: 14 residues. CDR3 in amino acids: CASSAELGDTEAFF. The CDR3 nucleotides are TGTGCCAGCAGCGCGGAGTTAGGGGACACTGAAGCTTTCTTT.

As for this clone: Other nucleotide sequences from this sample produce the same CDR3. J is TRBJ1-2 and V is TRBV5-6; a possible D gene is TRBD1 (5 bases). V lost 4 bases, J lost 8 bases, and 15 bases lay in between. In germline, CDR1 is SGHDT, CDR2 YYEEEE. There are 13 residues in the CDR3. The CDR3 loop reads CASSRTGGSGYTF. CDR3 bases: TGTGCCAGCAGCCGTACGGGGGGTAGCGGCTACACCTTC.

The chain joins TRBV30 to TRBJ2-2; TRBD2 aligns across 10 bases. The CDR3 covers 14 residues. Unmatched junction bases numbered 3, after V lost 3 bases and J lost 5 bases. CDR1 GTSNPN and CDR2 SVGIG come from the germline V gene (reference sequence). DNA of the CDR3: TGTGCCTGGAGAAGCGGGGGGGGGACCGGGGAGCTGTTTTTT. It is translated as CAWRSGGGTGELFF. Drawing the rest from reference TRBV30 and TRBJ2-2, the complete variable domain is SQTIHQWPATLVQPVGSPLSLECTVEGTSNPNLYWYRQAAGRGLQLLFYSVGIGQISSEVPQNLSASRPQDRQFILSSKKLLLSDSGFYLCAWRSGGGTGELFFGEGSRLTVL.

This chain uses TRBV4-3 with TRBJ2-5; 13 nucleotides line up with TRBD2. The germline CDR1 and CDR2 sequences are LGHNA and YSLEER. The CDR3 spans 16 residues. V was clipped by 1 base and J by 3 bases; unmatched bases: 2. CDR3 DNA: TGCGCCAGCAGCCAAGTCGGGACTAGCGGGAAAGAGACCCAGTACTTC. It yields the protein CASSQVGTSGKETQYF.